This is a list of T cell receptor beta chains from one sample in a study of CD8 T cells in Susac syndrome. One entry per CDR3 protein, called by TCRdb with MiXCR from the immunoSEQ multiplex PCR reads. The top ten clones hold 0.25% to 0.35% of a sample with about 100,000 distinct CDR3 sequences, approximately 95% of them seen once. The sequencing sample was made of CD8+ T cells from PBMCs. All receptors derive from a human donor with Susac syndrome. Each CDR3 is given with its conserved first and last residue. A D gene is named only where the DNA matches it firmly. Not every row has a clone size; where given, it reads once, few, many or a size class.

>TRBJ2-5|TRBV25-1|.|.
CASTVGQGVETQYF
TGTGCCAGCACCGTAGGACAAGGGGTAGAGACCCAGTACTTC
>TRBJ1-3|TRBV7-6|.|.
CASSPGTASGNTIYF
TGTGCCAGCAGCCCCGGGACCGCCTCTGGAAACACCATATATTTT
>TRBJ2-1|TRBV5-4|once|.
CASSPGRRYNEQFF
TGTGCCAGCAGCCCGGGGAGGCGGTACAATGAGCAGTTCTTC
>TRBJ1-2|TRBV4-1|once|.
CASSQEPDTGFYGYTF
TGCGCCAGCAGCCAAGAGCCGGACACCGGATTCTATGGCTACACCTTC
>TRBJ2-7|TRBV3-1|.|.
CASSQEYPYEQYF
TGTGCCAGCAGCCAAGAATATCCCTACGAGCAGTACTTC
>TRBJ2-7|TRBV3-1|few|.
CASSQGVYEQYF
TGTGCCAGCAGCCAGGGTGTTTACGAGCAGTACTTC
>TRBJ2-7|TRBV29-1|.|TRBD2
CSGPTSGTTSYEQYF
TGCAGCGGGCCGACTAGCGGGACTACCTCCTACGAGCAGTACTTC
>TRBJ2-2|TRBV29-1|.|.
CSVEQNTGELFF
TGCAGCGTTGAGCAGAACACCGGGGAGCTGTTTTTT
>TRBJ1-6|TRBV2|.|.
CASTVIDNSPLHF
TGTGCCAGCACTGTAATTGATAATTCACCCCTCCACTTT
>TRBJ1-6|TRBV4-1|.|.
CASSQDLGGRGNSPLHF
TGCGCCAGCAGCCAAGATCTGGGGGGGAGGGGAAATTCACCCCTCCACTTT
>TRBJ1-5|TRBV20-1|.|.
CSARDKASGRAQPQHF
TGCAGTGCTAGAGATAAGGCTTCCGGGAGGGCTCAGCCCCAGCATTTT